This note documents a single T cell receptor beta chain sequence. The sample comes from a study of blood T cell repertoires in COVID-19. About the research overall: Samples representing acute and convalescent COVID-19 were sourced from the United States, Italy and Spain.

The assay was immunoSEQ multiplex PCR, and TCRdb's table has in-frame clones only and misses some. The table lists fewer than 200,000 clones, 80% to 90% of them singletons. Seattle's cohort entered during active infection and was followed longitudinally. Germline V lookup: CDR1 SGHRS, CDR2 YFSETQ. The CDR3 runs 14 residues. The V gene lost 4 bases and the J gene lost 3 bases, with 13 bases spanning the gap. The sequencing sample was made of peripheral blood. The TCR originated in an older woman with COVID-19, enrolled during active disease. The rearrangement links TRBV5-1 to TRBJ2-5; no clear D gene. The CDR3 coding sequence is TGCGCCAGCAGCGGCGGCACACGTGAAGAGACCCAGTACTTC. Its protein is CASSGGTREETQYF.